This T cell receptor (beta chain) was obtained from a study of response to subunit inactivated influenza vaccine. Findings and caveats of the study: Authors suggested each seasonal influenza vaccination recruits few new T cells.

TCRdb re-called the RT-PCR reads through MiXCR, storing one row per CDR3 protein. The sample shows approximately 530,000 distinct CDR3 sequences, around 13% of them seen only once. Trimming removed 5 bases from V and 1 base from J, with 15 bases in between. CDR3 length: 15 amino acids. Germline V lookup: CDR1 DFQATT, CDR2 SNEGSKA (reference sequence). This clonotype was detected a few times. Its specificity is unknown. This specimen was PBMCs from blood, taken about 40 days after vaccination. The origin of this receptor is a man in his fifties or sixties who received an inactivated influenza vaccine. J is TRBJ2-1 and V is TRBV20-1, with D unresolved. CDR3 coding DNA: TGCAGTGCTGCCTTTCCAGGATTATCCTACAATGAGCAGTTCTTC. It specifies CSAAFPGLSYNEQFF.